A single sample is the source of the 27 T cell receptor beta chains below, sequenced in a study of shared clonotypes between healthy human individuals. Measured with immunoSEQ multiplex PCR; TCRdb has only the in-frame clones, and not every one. Among some 650,000 clones, more than 95% were seen once, and the ten largest hold roughly 0.05%. The sequenced material came from naive CD4+ T cells sorted from blood. Subset in this sample: CD45RA+ positively selected. These receptors originate from a woman under 40 in good health.

The chain couples TRBV2 to TRBJ2-1; 7 nucleotides line up with TRBD2. The CDR3 loop spans 13 amino acids. The J segment lost 10 bases and the V segment lost 5 bases, leaving 8 bases of the junction unmatched. CDR1 SNHLY and CDR2 FYNNEI come from the germline V gene. The CDR3 region is CASSRSTSLEQFF. CDR3 DNA: TGTGCCAGCAGTCGCTCGACTAGCCTCGAGCAGTTCTTC.

The chain couples TRBV19 to TRBJ2-1; 8 bases map to TRBD1. CDR3 length: 15 residues. V trimming: 5 bases; J trimming: 4 bases; junction bases outside the gene matches: 7. In germline, CDR1 is LNHDA, CDR2 SQIVND (reference sequence). CDR3 DNA sequence: TGTGCCAGTAGTTCCGACAGGGGTGTTTACAATGAGCAGTTCTTC. Translated, it gives CASSSDRGVYNEQFF.

V is TRBV5-4 and J is TRBJ2-2; 13 nucleotides agree with TRBD2. The ends lost 4 bases at V and 7 bases at J; junction bases unmatched: 13. The length of the CDR3 is 18 residues. Per the germline V gene, CDR1 is SGHNT and CDR2 is YYREEE (reference sequence). The CDR3 DNA follows: TGTGCCAGCAGCCTACTGGGACTAGCGGGAAGGGGGATCGGGGAGCTGTTTTTT. Translated: CASSLLGLAGRGIGELFF.

The chain is built from TRBV10-3 and TRBJ1-2, with no clear D. The V gene lost 4 bases and the J gene lost 4 bases, with 13 bases spanning the gap. The CDR3 covers 14 residues. Germline V gene data show CDR1 as ENHRY and CDR2 as SYGVKD. This chain's CDR3 is CAISGEGSPYGYTF. CDR3 DNA sequence: TGTGCCATCAGTGGAGAAGGGAGCCCCTATGGCTACACCTTC.

This clone was found a few times. The gene calls are TRBV20-1 and TRBJ1-5; D is unresolved. V gave up 5 bases and J gave up 1 base, with 3 bases separating them. This CDR3 is built from 11 residues. CDR1 is DFQATT and CDR2 is SNEGSKA in the germline V gene (reference sequence). CDR3 protein: CSAGSNQPQHF. In nucleotides, the CDR3 is TGCAGTGCTGGGAGCAATCAGCCCCAGCATTTT.

V usage is TRBV5-1 and J usage is TRBJ2-3; no firm D call. Germline V CDR1 and CDR2: SGHRS, YFSETQ. With 6 bases removed from V and 2 bases from J, the gap between germline ends came to 10 bases. CDR3 size: 13 residues. CDR3 protein: CASKVFYTDTQYF. CDR3 bases: TGCGCCAGCAAAGTCTTTTACACAGATACGCAGTATTTT.

In its sample, this clone was seen once. The genes are TRBV6-5 and TRBJ2-5; tentatively, D is TRBD1 or TRBD2 (5 bases each). Looked up from germline, CDR1 is MNHEY and CDR2 is SVGAGI. V lost 2 bases and J lost 0, with 10 bases in between. The length of the CDR3 is 15 residues. CDR3 sequence (DNA): TGTGCCAGCAGTTACGGGGCGGGTAACCAAGAGACCCAGTACTTC. The encoded protein is CASSYGAGNQETQYF.

In this sample, this clone turned up a few times. The gene calls are TRBV19 and TRBJ1-5, with unresolved D. The V gene's germline CDR1 is LNHDA and CDR2 SQIVND (reference sequence). CDR3 length equals 13 residues. The V and J ends lost 4 bases and 3 bases respectively, with 7 bases between them. CDR3: CASSNSVNQPQHF. The CDR3 DNA sequence: TGTGCCAGTAGTAACAGCGTCAATCAGCCCCAGCATTTT.

The chain employs TRBV15 and TRBJ2-4; a weak D match, TRBD1 (6 bases). Germline assignment: CDR1 LNHNV and CDR2 YYDKDF (reference sequence). V was clipped by 0 bases and J by 0 bases, with 18 bases between them. The CDR3 loop spans 19 amino acids. The CDR3 region is CATSRDSGVYNAAKNIQYF. DNA of the CDR3: TGTGCCACCAGCAGAGATTCAGGGGTGTACAACGCAGCCAAAAACATTCAGTACTTC.

The rearrangement links TRBV28 to TRBJ1-5, with D perhaps matching TRBD1 (5 bases). V lost 1 base to trimming and J lost 2 bases, with 15 bases between them. The CDR3 has 17 amino acids. Germline V lookup: CDR1 MDHEN, CDR2 SYDVKM. The DNA of the CDR3 is TGTGCCAGCAGTTTATCGTCAGGGTTGAAGGGCAATCAGCCCCAGCATTTT. This gives the protein CASSLSSGLKGNQPQHF.

V gene TRBV7-6 combines with J gene TRBJ2-1, with D hard to call. Germline lookup yields CDR1 SGHVS and CDR2 FNYEAQ. This CDR3 region has 12 residues. Trimming took off 5 bases at V and 8 bases at J, with 10 bases between the two ends. This chain's CDR3 is CASSMMWDEQFF. The CDR3 DNA sequence: TGTGCCAGCAGCATGATGTGGGATGAGCAGTTCTTC.

The chain couples TRBV6-5 to TRBJ2-7, with D unclear. Trimming left V 2 bases short and J 2 bases short, with 10 bases between. Germline lookup yields CDR1 MNHEY and CDR2 SVGAGI. This CDR3 has 14 residues. The CDR3: CASSYTLGTYEQYF. The DNA for the CDR3 is TGTGCCAGCAGTTACACCTTGGGGACCTACGAGCAGTACTTC.

This chain connects TRBV25-1 to TRBJ1-6, with 7 positions matching TRBD1. V lost 6 bases, J lost 7 bases, and 6 bases stayed unmatched. CDR3 length: 14 amino acids. From germline, CDR1 is MGHDK and CDR2 SYGVNS. As DNA, the CDR3 is TGTGCCAGCAGGGGAGGGACAGCAAATTCACCCCTCCACTTT. Residues: CASRGGTANSPLHF.

The chain couples TRBV5-1 to TRBJ2-1, with D unresolved. Germline V gene sequence: CDR1 SGHRS, CDR2 YFSETQ. The CDR3 is 13 residues long. The V end was cut by 0 bases, the J end by 8 bases, with 9 bases between. The CDR3 region is CASSLAEGYEQFF. The CDR3 DNA sequence: TGCGCCAGCAGCTTGGCCGAAGGGTATGAGCAGTTCTTC.

The chain employs TRBV11-2 and TRBJ2-7; D may be TRBD2 (7 bases). CDR1 and CDR2 (germline): SGHAT, FQNNGV. V shed 5 bases and J shed 0 bases, with 14 bases lying between them. The CDR3 contains 15 residues. The CDR3 is CASSELGGASYEQYF. The CDR3 nucleotides read TGTGCCAGCAGCGAGTTAGGGGGGGCCTCCTACGAGCAGTACTTC. The whole variable domain, filled in from reference TRBV11-2 and TRBJ2-7, reads EAGVAQSPRYKIIEKRQSVAFWCNPISGHATLYWYQQILGQGPKLLIQFQNNGVVDDSQLPKDRFSAERLKGVDSTLKIQPAKLEDSAVYLCASSELGGASYEQYFGPGTRLTVT.

The V gene is TRBV9, the J gene TRBJ2-3, with D possibly TRBD2 on 6 matching bases. The CDR3 is 13 amino acids. Trimming took off 4 bases at V and 9 bases at J, with 15 bases between the two ends. Per the germline V gene, CDR1 is SGDLS and CDR2 is YYNGEE. The CDR3 region is CASSPKPGDTQYF. In DNA, the CDR3 is TGTGCCAGCAGCCCCAAGCCGGGGGACACGCAGTATTTT.

The V call is TRBV19, the J call TRBJ2-2, with D uncertain. This CDR3 comprises 19 residues. The V gene lost 4 bases and the J gene lost 0 bases, with 21 bases spanning the gap. Germline V gene sequence: CDR1 LNHDA, CDR2 SQIVND (reference sequence). CDR3 sequence reads: CASSRHPNDFNANTGELFF. The DNA of the CDR3 is TGTGCCAGTAGTAGACACCCCAACGACTTCAACGCGAACACCGGGGAGCTGTTTTTT.

Details on this clone: In the same sample, other DNA sequences code for this CDR3. This chain joins TRBV7-3 and TRBJ2-6; maybe TRBD2 (5 bases). The CDR3 length is 14 residues. Germline V gene lookup returns CDR1 SGHTA and CDR2 FQGTGA. V lost 2 bases and J lost 3, with 5 bases in between. CDR3 bases: TGTGCCAGCAGCTTAGGACTTGGGGCCAACGTCCTGACTTTC. Protein sequence: CASSLGLGANVLTF. The full variable domain, in which reference TRBV7-3 and TRBJ2-6 provide the parts outside the CDR3, is GAGVSQTPSNKVTEKGKYVELRCDPISGHTALYWYRQSLGQGPEFLIYFQGTGAADDSGLPNDRFFAVRPEGSVSTLKIQRTERGDSAVYLCASSLGLGANVLTFGAGSRLTVL.

This clone was recorded once. J is TRBJ2-6 and V is TRBV4-2; the D is unclear. Per germline, CDR1 LGHNA and CDR2 YNFKEQ. CDR3 length equals 16 residues. V was pared by 4 bases and J by 0 bases, with 10 bases between. The chain's CDR3 is CASSLGRTSGANVLTF. The CDR3 DNA sequence: TGTGCCAGCAGCCTAGGACGGACCTCTGGGGCCAACGTCCTGACTTTC.

This chain joins TRBV5-1 and TRBJ1-2; TRBD1 agrees at 11 bases. The ends lost 4 bases at V and 6 bases at J; junction bases unmatched: 11. The germline CDR1 and CDR2 sequences are SGHRS and YFSETQ. The CDR3 runs to 16 residues. DNA for the CDR3: TGCGCCAGCAGCGTAGGACAGGGGGCGCAGGAGAATGGCTACACCTTC. Protein sequence: CASSVGQGAQENGYTF.

This clone was seen only once. CDR3 bases: TGTGCCAGCAGTTACTCGACTGGCAGGGGTACGTACGAGCAGTACTTC. Encoded protein: CASSYSTGRGTYEQYF. This sequence joins TRBV6-5 and TRBJ2-7; maybe TRBD1 (6 bases). There are 16 residues in the CDR3. Trimming removed 0 bases from V and 4 bases from J, with 16 bases in between. Germline assignment: CDR1 MNHEY and CDR2 SVGAGI.

This clone was seen only once. CDR3 in DNA: TGCGCCAGCAGCTCTCTCCAGGCGTCGGGGGATGAGCAGTTCTTC. As protein: CASSSLQASGDEQFF. The chain recombines TRBV5-1 with TRBJ2-1; D is possibly TRBD2 (6 bases). Per the germline V gene, CDR1 is SGHRS and CDR2 is YFSETQ. With 3 bases removed from V and 8 bases from J, the gap between germline ends came to 18 bases. The CDR3 runs 15 residues.

This chain uses TRBV18 with TRBJ1-1; D uncertain. This CDR3 has 15 residues. The germline CDR1 and CDR2 sequences are KGHSH and LQKENI. V lost 4 bases and J lost 1, with 13 bases in between. The CDR3 spells CASSRSTAPNTEAFF. CDR3 in DNA: TGTGCCAGCTCACGCTCGACCGCTCCGAACACTGAAGCTTTCTTT.

The genes are TRBV2 and TRBJ2-3; D is undetermined. V dropped 1 base and J dropped 2 bases, with 7 bases sitting between them. CDR1 and CDR2 from the germline V gene are SNHLY and FYNNEI. The CDR3 is 14 residues long. CDR3 in DNA: TGTGCCAGCAGTGAAGGGTCAGACACAGATACGCAGTATTTT. Its protein is CASSEGSDTDTQYF.

V gene TRBV2 combines with J gene TRBJ2-6; perhaps D is TRBD1 or TRBD2 (5 bases each). CDR1 and CDR2 from the germline V gene are SNHLY and FYNNEI. The CDR3 loop spans 14 amino acids. Trimming took off 6 bases at V and 1 base at J, with 7 bases between the two ends. The CDR3 spells CASRGDSGANVLTF. The DNA for the CDR3 is TGTGCCAGCAGGGGGGATTCTGGGGCCAACGTCCTGACTTTC.

The CDR3 DNA is TGCGCCAGCAGCTTGGTGGCTAGCGGGAGGTTTAGCAATGAGCAGTTCTTC. Translation: CASSLVASGRFSNEQFF. The rearrangement joins TRBV5-1 to TRBJ2-1; 11 bases align to TRBD2. Germline loops: CDR1 SGHRS, CDR2 YFSETQ. The CDR3 runs 17 residues. V shed 0 bases and J 6 bases; nucleotides not matched to a gene: 8.

This chain links TRBV11-3 with TRBJ2-5; perhaps TRBD1 as D (7 bases). With the DNA end fitting TRBJ2-7 better, the J assignment may be wrong. Germline CDR1 SGHNT, CDR2 YENEEA. The CDR3 consists of 14 residues. Here the CDR3 reads CASSPGGRTYEQYF. The CDR3 coding sequence is TGTGCCAGCAGCCCAGGGGGGAGGACCTACGAGCAGTACTTC.